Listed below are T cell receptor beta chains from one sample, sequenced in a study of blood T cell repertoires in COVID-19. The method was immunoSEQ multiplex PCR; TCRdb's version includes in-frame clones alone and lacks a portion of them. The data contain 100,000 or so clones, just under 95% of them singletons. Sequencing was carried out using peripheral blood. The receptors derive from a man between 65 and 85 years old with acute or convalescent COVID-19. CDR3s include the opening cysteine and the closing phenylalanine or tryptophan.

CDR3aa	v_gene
CASSRRTGLTTDTQYF	TRBV9
CASRGQLNQPQHF	TRBV12-3/TRBV12-4
CSASDGRGYGYTF	TRBV20-1
CASSLSGNQETQYF	TRBV5-5
CASSRLAGGPGEQFF	TRBV5-1
CASGLVGLAGGLMFRYEQYF	TRBV12-5
CASRPGTGDEKLFF	TRBV19
CASGLAVSNQPQHF	TRBV12-5
CASSPEGYNQPQHF	TRBV5-1
CASSLGGSGSYEQYF	TRBV27
CASSQGVQGLDIQYF	TRBV4-1
CASSPRGEGTDTQYF	TRBV7-9
CASSQDRETQYF	TRBV3-1/TRBV3-2
CAGGRGSSYNSPLHF	TRBV30
CASSLVGLAGWADTQYF	TRBV7-2
CASTLRGQSNEQFF	TRBV27
CASSPPGQAYNEQFF	TRBV18
CASSLGQGSNNEQFF	TRBV11-3
CAWVTGVYGYTF	TRBV30
CASRPEGIPPRIAFF	TRBV5-1
CASSLERAGNTEAFF	TRBV7-9
CASSLDRRFTGELFF	TRBV7-8
CATSRRDGMNTEAFF	TRBV15
CASSKTGYYQYF	TRBV6-5
CASSPQLGTDTQYF	TRBV6-5
CASRRFGFEAFF	TRBV5-1
CASSPYRDEAFF	TRBV18
CASPGTRLYEQYF	TRBV6-6
CASSRQANNQPQHF	TRBV18